There are a few counts of the clone carrying this T cell receptor beta chain. Its antigen is still unknown. Sequencing used immunoSEQ multiplex PCR; TCRdb keeps in-frame clones, though not all of them. The repertoire holds fewer than 130,000 clones, with around nine tenths as singletons. The CDR3 has 14 residues. Per germline, CDR1 MGHDK and CDR2 SYGVNS. The ends were cut back, 3 bases at V and 6 bases at J, with 9 bases in the middle. The data stem from a study of OX40 agonist ivuxolimab in advanced cancers. Study-level results: Expanded clones belonging to CD8+ T cells outnumbered, on average, those of CD4+.

This clonotype originated in an adult with an advanced solid tumor such as melanoma, head and neck, liver or kidney cancer. Specimen: CD4+ or CD8+ T cells sorted from blood, collected in a trial of the OX40 agonist ivuxolimab. The gene calls are TRBV25-1 and TRBJ1-6, with D hard to call. CDR3: CASSDRWGNSPLHF. For the CDR3, the DNA is TGTGCCAGCAGTGACCGCTGGGGTAATTCACCCCTCCACTTT.